This paragraph reports one T cell receptor beta chain. What it binds is not known. The sample comes from a study of cytotoxic CD8 clonotypes in ibrutinib-treated CLL. Study-level background: For this cohort, patients were roughly 10 relapsed/refractory and some 15 treatment-naive, while some 18 were IGHV unmutated.

Depth targeted 1 in 200,000 to 1 in 1 million T cells, averaging 10x coverage per clonotype. Method: immunoSEQ multiplex PCR; TCRdb's copy keeps in-frame clones and lacks some. The data show roughly 300,000 clones, with around 77% seen just once and around 5.1% held by the top ten. Findings of the study overall: Upon ibrutinib response clonality rose, and upon progression it fell back toward baseline. Clonality (at baseline) was higher than in age-matched healthy donors and tracked circulating CD8+ T-cell counts.

Germline CDR1 and CDR2: SGHTA and FQGNSA. The trim removed 4 bases at V and 5 bases at J, leaving 4 bases unmatched. The CDR3 has 13 residues. This chain uses TRBV7-2 with TRBJ2-7; 8 bases line up with TRBD2. The sequenced sample was PBMCs, obtained at disease progression, from a patient treated with ibrutinib. The sequence derives from a human donor with chronic lymphocytic leukemia. The CDR3 reads CASSSGSGNEQYF. The DNA of the CDR3 is TGTGCCAGCAGCTCGGGTAGCGGGAACGAGCAGTACTTC.